Sequencing of this TCR beta chain was carried out in a study of OX40 agonist ivuxolimab in advanced cancers. CDR1 is GTSNPN, CDR2 SVGIG, per germline (reference sequence). CDR3 length: 11 amino acids. Libraries were prepared by immunoSEQ multiplex PCR; TCRdb keeps only in-frame clonotypes and omits some of them. This table has about 22,000 clones, approximately 85% appearing once. Turning to this clone: An end of the junction differs from the germline gene, which may be a read error.

Sequences were derived from CD4+ or CD8+ T cells sorted from blood, sampled in a trial of the OX40 agonist ivuxolimab. This sequence joins TRBV30 and TRBJ1-3; D is uncertain. This receptor was taken from an adult with an advanced solid tumor such as melanoma, head and neck, liver or kidney cancer. CDR3 sequence: CAWSWENTIYF. Written as DNA, the CDR3 is TGTGCCTGGAGTTGGGAGAACACCATCTATTTT.